The rows below give T cell receptor beta chains drawn from one sample of a study of early T cells in non-severe SARS-CoV-2 infection. TCRdb independently ran MiXCR on the 5' RACE reads; one entry per CDR3 protein. This sample carries roughly 90,000 distinct CDR3 sequences, around 15% of them seen once, and the ten largest clones take 5% to 7.5%. The specimen was whole blood. These receptors came from an adult who was a healthcare worker with PCR-confirmed SARS-CoV-2 infection or an uninfected control (not recorded which). The CDR3 runs from the conserved cysteine through the conserved F or W. D genes are given only for firm matches. Expanded clones are given a class, and other clones once, few, many or no size at all.

>.|TRBJ1-1|.|TRBV12-5
TGTGCTAGTGGTTTGACAGTGAACACTGAAGCTTTCTTT
CASGLTVNTEAFF
>.|TRBJ2-2|.|TRBV14
TGTGCCAGCAGCCAACGGACAATTAACACCGGGGAGCTGTTTTTT
CASSQRTINTGELFF
>.|TRBJ2-5|TRBD2|TRBV7-3
TGTGCCAGCAGCAAGGGACTAGCGGGACTTGGGACCCAGTACTTC
CASSKGLAGLGTQYF
>few|TRBJ2-5|.|TRBV3-1
TGTGCCAGCAGCCATGACGAAGAGACCCAGTACTTC
CASSHDEETQYF
>.|TRBJ2-7|.|TRBV28
TGTGCCACTACCCCACCCCTAGGGTTCGAGGGTTACGAGCAGTACTTC
CATTPPLGFEGYEQYF
>many|TRBJ1-1|.|TRBV6-4
TGTGCCAGCAGTGAGAGAGGGAACACTGAAGCTTTCTTT
CASSERGNTEAFF
>few|TRBJ2-2|TRBD2|TRBV2
TGTGCCGGCGGACTAGCGGAAACCGGGGAGCTGTTTTTT
CAGGLAETGELFF
>few|TRBJ1-4|.|TRBV10-2
TGCGCCAGCAGTGAGTCCCATCAGGGAACTAATGAAAAACTGTTTTTT
CASSESHQGTNEKLFF
>.|TRBJ1-6|TRBD1|TRBV12-3/TRBV12-4
TGTGCCAGCAGTTTAGGGGGAGGGGGCTCACCCCTCCACTTT
CASSLGGGGSPLHF
>many|TRBJ1-5|.|TRBV6-2/TRBV6-3
TGTGCCAGCAGTTACTATTGGGTTTTGGTTCGCAATCAGCCCCAGCATTTT
CASSYYWVLVRNQPQHF
>.|TRBJ1-5|.|TRBV10-3
TGTGCCATCAGTGAAAGGGACGGTGATAGCAATCAGCCCCAGCATTTT
CAISERDGDSNQPQHF
>.|TRBJ2-1|TRBD2|TRBV7-2
TGTGCCAGCAGAGTAGCGGGGGGCCCGTACAATGAGCAGTTCTTC
CASRVAGGPYNEQFF
>few|TRBJ2-7|TRBD1|TRBV4-1
TGCGCCAGCAGTTCCGACAGGGGGATGTCCTACGAGCAGTACTTC
CASSSDRGMSYEQYF
>.|TRBJ2-2|.|TRBV7-2
TGTGCCAGCAGCCCCTTGAGAGCGGTGAACACCGGGGAGCTGTTTTTT
CASSPLRAVNTGELFF
>.|TRBJ1-3|.|TRBV28
TGTGCCTTTACACCTAACTCTGGAAACACCATATATTTT
CAFTPNSGNTIYF
>few|TRBJ1-5|.|TRBV12-3/TRBV12-4
TGTGCCAGCGGCGAGACAGAGCAGCCCCAGCATTTT
CASGETEQPQHF
>few|TRBJ1-6|.|TRBV12-3/TRBV12-4
TGTGCCAGCAGTCAGGGAAATAATTCACCCCTCCACTTT
CASSQGNNSPLHF